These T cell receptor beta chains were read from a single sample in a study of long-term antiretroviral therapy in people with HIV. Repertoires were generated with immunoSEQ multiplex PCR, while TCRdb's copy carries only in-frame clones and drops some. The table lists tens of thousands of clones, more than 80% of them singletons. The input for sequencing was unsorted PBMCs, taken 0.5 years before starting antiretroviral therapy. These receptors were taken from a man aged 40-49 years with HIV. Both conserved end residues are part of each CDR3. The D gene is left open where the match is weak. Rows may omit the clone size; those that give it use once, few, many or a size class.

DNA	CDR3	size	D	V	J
TGTGCCAGCAGGTCAACAAACACTTACCTAGAGCAGTACTTC	CASRSTNTYLEQYF	.	.	TRBV28	TRBJ2-7
TGTGCCAGCAGTCCTCGGACCGACACCGGGGAGCTGTTTTTT	CASSPRTDTGELFF	.	.	TRBV28	TRBJ2-2
TGTGCTAGCAGCTTACAGGGTTTTAACACCGGGGAGCTGTTTTTT	CASSLQGFNTGELFF	.	.	TRBV7-7	TRBJ2-2
TGTGCCAGCAGCCCCCTCGAGGGGCCCGGCGAGCAGTACTTC	CASSPLEGPGEQYF	.	.	TRBV7-9	TRBJ2-7
TGTGCCAGCAGCAAGGGACAGGGTTTTTCACCCCTCCACTTT	CASSKGQGFSPLHF	.	TRBD1	TRBV13	TRBJ1-6
TGTGCCTGGAGAGGAAACAGTGCAACTAATGAAAAACTGTTTTTT	CAWRGNSATNEKLFF	.	.	TRBV30	TRBJ1-4
TGTGCTAGCAGCTTAGGTCTGGCGAACACCGGGGAGCTGTTTTTT	CASSLGLANTGELFF	.	.	TRBV7-7	TRBJ2-2
TGTGCCAGCAGCTTACCCAGGGGGCAGATGATGGTTATCGATGAGCAGTTCTTC	CASSLPRGQMMVIDEQFF	.	TRBD1	TRBV7-8	TRBJ2-1
TGTGCCAGCAGCTCAGGGACTTGGAGGTACGAGCAGTACTTC	CASSSGTWRYEQYF	.	.	TRBV28	TRBJ2-7
TGTGCCAGCAGCCAAGGACTAGCCAGCACAGATACGCAGTATTTT	CASSQGLASTDTQYF	.	TRBD2	TRBV9	TRBJ2-3
TGTGCCAGCACCCCTGGGACGAAGGGCCATGAGCAGTTCTTC	CASTPGTKGHEQFF	.	.	TRBV28	TRBJ2-1
TGTGCCAGCAGCTTGGGGAGGGGGGACGCTTTCTTT	CASSLGRGDAFF	.	.	TRBV5-6	TRBJ1-1
TGTGCCAGCAATCCTAGGGCGGTTTATGGCTACACCTTC	CASNPRAVYGYTF	few	.	TRBV7-8	TRBJ1-2
TGTGCCAGCAGCCTCACACCCCAAGAGACCCAGTACTTC	CASSLTPQETQYF	.	.	TRBV7-2	TRBJ2-5
TGTGCCATCAGGGGAAGGGGAGGGAACACTGAAGCTTTCTTT	CAIRGRGGNTEAFF	few	.	TRBV10-3	TRBJ1-1
TGTGCCAGCAAACAGGGTGTTACTGGAAACACCATATATTTT	CASKQGVTGNTIYF	.	.	TRBV7-2	TRBJ1-3
TGTGCCAGCAGTTACCCAGGGGTCACTGAAGCTTTCTTT	CASSYPGVTEAFF	.	.	TRBV6-6	TRBJ1-1
TGTGCCAGCAGCGTAGGCGGTTTGGGAGGCGGGTATGAGCAGTTCTTC	CASSVGGLGGGYEQFF	.	.	TRBV9	TRBJ2-1
TGTGCCAGCAGCTTCGGCTACCACTCTGGAAACACCATATATTTT	CASSFGYHSGNTIYF	few	.	TRBV11-1	TRBJ1-3
TGTGCCAGCAGCTCAGACGCTAGCTTTACAGATACGCAGTATTTT	CASSSDASFTDTQYF	.	.	TRBV5-4	TRBJ2-3
TGTGCCAGTCGCGGGCAGGGATATTCCTACGAGCAGTACTTC	CASRGQGYSYEQYF	.	.	TRBV6-5	TRBJ2-7
TGTGCCACCAGCAGAGATTTGAGGGAGACCCAGTACTTC	CATSRDLRETQYF	.	.	TRBV15	TRBJ2-5
TGTGCCAGCTCACCGGACAGGACCACCGGGGAGCTGTTTTTT	CASSPDRTTGELFF	.	TRBD1	TRBV18	TRBJ2-2
TGTGCCAGCAGCGTAAGCGCAGGGCCCTCTGGGGCCAACGTCCTGACTTTC	CASSVSAGPSGANVLTF	.	.	TRBV9	TRBJ2-6
TGTGCCAGCAGCCCCCTCAGTGGGGGGACCGGGGAGCTGTTTTTT	CASSPLSGGTGELFF	once	.	TRBV7-2	TRBJ2-2